These 32 T cell receptor beta chains came from one sample sequenced in a study of cytomegalovirus exposure and HLA in healthy donors. A multiplex PCR was run with 60 Vbeta primers and 13 Jbeta primers. Profiled with immunoSEQ multiplex PCR; TCRdb holds only in-frame clones, not every one. The sample totals 160,000 or so clones; its top ten clones hold roughly 2%. Material for sequencing was PBMCs. The origin of the receptors is a young man in good health and CMV-seronegative.

The rearrangement links TRBV7-9 to TRBJ1-3, with D possibly being TRBD1 (6 bases). CDR1 and CDR2 (germline): SEHNR, FQNEAQ (reference sequence). This CDR3 contains 17 residues. Trimming stripped 2 bases from V and 0 bases from J, with 14 bases between. The CDR3 loop reads CASSLLSWTASGNTIYF. The CDR3 nucleotides read TGTGCCAGCAGCTTACTCTCTTGGACAGCCTCTGGAAACACCATATATTTT. Variable domain in full (rest from reference TRBV7-9 and TRBJ1-3): DTGVSQNPRHKITKRGQNVTFRCDPISEHNRLYWYRQTLGQGPEFLTYFQNEAQLEKSRLLSDRFSAERPKGSFSTLEIQRTEQGDSAMYLCASSLLSWTASGNTIYFGEGSWLTVV.

The rearrangement links TRBV18 to TRBJ2-1; the D is unclear. V lost 3 bases and J lost 0, with 9 bases in between. From germline, CDR1 is KGHSH and CDR2 LQKENI. This CDR3 has 15 residues. This CDR3 is CASSPGESSYNEQFF. The CDR3 bases are TGTGCCAGCTCACCTGGAGAGAGCTCCTACAATGAGCAGTTCTTC. Using reference TRBV18 and TRBJ2-1 for the parts outside the CDR3, the full variable domain is NAGVMQNPRHLVRRRGQEARLRCSPMKGHSHVYWYRQLPEEGLKFMVYLQKENIIDESGMPKERFSAEFPKEGPSILRIQQVVRGDSAAYFCASSPGESSYNEQFFGPGTRLTVL.

The J gene is TRBJ2-1, the V gene TRBV5-1, with 7 bases identical to TRBD1. J was trimmed by 6 bases and V by 4 bases; bases with no gene match: 10. This CDR3 is 15 amino acids long. Germline CDR1 SGHRS, CDR2 YFSETQ. The DNA for the CDR3 is TGCGCCAGCAGCCTAACAGGGGCAGAGGGCAATGAGCAGTTCTTC. Translation: CASSLTGAEGNEQFF.

The chain uses TRBV7-7 and TRBJ2-2, with 8 bases identical to TRBD2. Per germline, CDR1 SSHAT and CDR2 FNYEAQ (reference sequence). The CDR3 runs 15 residues. The V segment lost 5 bases and the J segment 3 bases; nucleotides outside the gene matches: 5. CDR3 residues: CASSLSGSDTGELFF. In nucleotides, the CDR3 is TGTGCCAGCAGCCTGAGCGGGAGTGACACCGGGGAGCTGTTTTTT. Full variable domain (outside the CDR3, taken from reference TRBV7-7 and TRBJ2-2): GAGVSQSPRYKVTKRGQDVTLRCDPISSHATLYWYQQALGQGPEFLTYFNYEAQPDKSGLPSDRFSAERPEGSISTLTIQRTEQRDSAMYRCASSLSGSDTGELFFGEGSRLTVL.

V is TRBV10-3 and J is TRBJ1-2; TRBD1 is a possible D gene (5 bases). This CDR3 spans 15 amino acids. Trimming stripped 4 bases from V and 5 bases from J, with 17 bases between. Germline V gene data show CDR1 as ENHRY and CDR2 as SYGVKD. For the CDR3, the DNA is TGTGCCATCAGTGGAGGCTTGTCGGGGGGTTATGGCTACACCTTC. This translates into CAISGGLSGGYGYTF.

The chain links TRBV11-3 to TRBJ2-1; TRBD1 agrees at 12 bases. Germline V gives CDR1 SGHNT, CDR2 YENEEA. J lost 0 bases, V lost 0 bases, and 9 bases had no gene match. This CDR3 is built from 20 residues. CDR3 DNA: TGTGCCAGCAGCTTAGAAACCGGGACAGGGGGCCTGAGCTCCTACAATGAGCAGTTCTTC. It yields the protein CASSLETGTGGLSSYNEQFF. The full variable domain, in which reference TRBV11-3 and TRBJ2-1 provide the parts outside the CDR3, is EAGVVQSPRYKIIEKKQPVAFWCNPISGHNTLYWYLQNLGQGPELLIRYENEEAVDDSQLPKDRFSAERLKGVDSTLKIQPAELGDSAVYLCASSLETGTGGLSSYNEQFFGPGTRLTVL.

The chain uses TRBV27 and TRBJ2-7, with D possibly TRBD1 on 5 matching bases. V lost 5 bases and J 0 bases, leaving 11 bases between the germline ends. The CDR3 sequence is 14 residues long. Germline V lookup: CDR1 MNHEY, CDR2 SMNVEV (reference sequence). CDR3 in DNA: TGTGCCAGCAGTGCGAGACAGTTCTCCTACGAGCAGTACTTC. As protein: CASSARQFSYEQYF.

V and J are TRBV10-3 and TRBJ2-3, with D possibly being TRBD2 (6 bases). V was cut by 0 bases and J by 7 bases, with 11 bases left in between. CDR3 length: 14 amino acids. Germline V gene data show CDR1 as ENHRY and CDR2 as SYGVKD. This CDR3 reads CAISESVSGYTQYF. For the CDR3, the DNA is TGTGCCATCAGTGAGTCGGTCAGCGGGTATACGCAGTATTTT.

In regard to this clone: The same CDR3 is also encoded by other DNA sequences in this sample. The rearrangement joins TRBV5-1 to TRBJ1-1, with 7 bases fitting TRBD1. The CDR3 contains 13 residues. Germline V gene data show CDR1 as SGHRS and CDR2 as YFSETQ. V gave up 4 bases and J gave up 3 bases; unmatched junction bases: 3. The CDR3 DNA sequence: TGCGCCAGCAGCCGCACAGGGGACACTGAAGCTTTCTTT. It codes for CASSRTGDTEAFF.

The chain carries TRBV12-5 and TRBJ1-6; 7 bases align to TRBD1. This CDR3 has 15 amino acids. Germline trimming cut 6 bases from V and 5 bases from J; bases unmatched to any gene: 7. Germline V lookup: CDR1 LGHNT, CDR2 FRNRAP. The CDR3 DNA reads TGTGCTAGTGGAAACAGGGGTAGGGATAATTCACCCCTCCACTTT. Its protein is CASGNRGRDNSPLHF. The full variable domain, rest sourced from reference TRBV12-5 and TRBJ1-6, is DARVTQTPRHKVTEMGQEVTMRCQPILGHNTVFWYRQTMMQGLELLAYFRNRAPLDDSGMPKDRFSAEMPDATLATLKIQPSEPRDSAVYFCASGNRGRDNSPLHFGNGTRLTVT.

This rearrangement joins TRBV5-1 to TRBJ2-7; the D gene is possibly TRBD2 (6 bases). The V end lost 3 bases, the J end lost 2 bases, and 15 bases lay between the germline ends. Germline CDR1 SGHRS, CDR2 YFSETQ. The CDR3 has 15 amino acids. For the CDR3, the DNA is TGCGCCAGCAGCTCACCGGGACTTGGGGCCTACGAGCAGTACTTC. It encodes CASSSPGLGAYEQYF. Full variable domain (rest looked up from reference TRBV5-1 and TRBJ2-7): KAGVTQTPRYLIKTRGQQVTLSCSPISGHRSVSWYQQTPGQGLQFLFEYFSETQRNKGNFPGRFSGRQFSNSRSEMNVSTLELGDSALYLCASSSPGLGAYEQYFGPGTRLTVT.

The rearrangement uses TRBV5-6 and TRBJ1-1; tentatively, D is TRBD1 (6 bases). This CDR3 has 16 amino acids. CDR1 and CDR2 from the germline V gene are SGHDT and YYEEEE. Deletions cut 0 bases from V and 3 bases from J, with 15 bases between. The CDR3 DNA sequence: TGTGCCAGCAGCTTGGGGGGGCGGGGGAAGGACACTGAAGCTTTCTTT. Translating gives CASSLGGRGKDTEAFF.

The chain carries TRBV5-1 and TRBJ2-7; the D is unclear. This CDR3 has 11 residues. From germline, CDR1 is SGHRS and CDR2 YFSETQ. V lost 0 bases and J 12 bases, leaving 10 bases between the germline ends. The CDR3, as DNA: TGCGCCAGCAGCTTGGGTCCCCATAGGTACTTC. Its translation is CASSLGPHRYF.

The chain combines TRBV15 with TRBJ1-2; TRBD1 might be the D (6 bases). Trimming left V 1 base short and J 11 bases short, with 17 bases between. The length of the CDR3 is 14 residues. Germline-derived CDR1 and CDR2 are LNHNV and YYDKDF (reference sequence). For the CDR3, the DNA is TGTGCCACCAGCAGAGGCTTAAATGCAGGGGAGTACACCTTC. Translation: CATSRGLNAGEYTF.

The rearrangement joins TRBV7-6 to TRBJ2-2, with 9 bases identical to TRBD2. This CDR3 comprises 16 residues. The germline V gene has CDR1 SGHVS and CDR2 FNYEAQ. J lost 6 bases, V lost 1 base, and 6 bases had no gene match. The CDR3 is CASSLGIAGVAGELFF. The CDR3 DNA reads as TGTGCCAGCAGCTTAGGGATAGCGGGAGTCGCCGGGGAGCTGTTTTTT.

This chain connects TRBV19 to TRBJ1-4; weak D call: TRBD1 (6 bases). The length of the CDR3 is 16 residues. In germline, CDR1 is LNHDA, CDR2 SQIVND (reference sequence). Between the trimmed V and J ends, which lost 4 bases and 2 bases, there was a span of 14 bases. In DNA, the CDR3 is TGTGCCAGTAGTACAGACAGGTGGAAGACTAATGAAAAACTGTTTTTT. Protein: CASSTDRWKTNEKLFF.

The chain couples TRBV10-3 to TRBJ2-7, with D perhaps TRBD1 (5 bases). CDR1 and CDR2 (germline): ENHRY, SYGVKD. Trimming shortened V by 5 bases and J by 3 bases, and 14 bases separated the two germline ends. The CDR3 contains 14 residues. The CDR3 loop is CAISSYTGFYEQYF. The CDR3 nucleotides read TGTGCCATCAGTTCATACACAGGATTCTACGAGCAGTACTTC.

The chain has TRBV7-8 and TRBJ1-2, with TRBD1 identical over 10 bases. The CDR3 is made up of 16 amino acids. Germline lookup yields CDR1 SGHVS and CDR2 FQNEAQ. Trimming cost V 5 bases and J 3 bases; bases outside gene matches: 9. CDR3 DNA sequence: TGTGCCAGCAGCCCCTCTCGACAGGGGGCCTACTATGGCTACACCTTC. Amino acid sequence: CASSPSRQGAYYGYTF.

The chain recombines TRBV2 with TRBJ1-5; tentatively, D is TRBD1 (5 bases). Trimming took off 4 bases at V and 8 bases at J, with 6 bases between the two ends. CDR3 length equals 11 residues. Germline V gives CDR1 SNHLY, CDR2 FYNNEI. The CDR3 spells CASSADKPQHF. The CDR3 DNA follows: TGTGCCAGCAGTGCGGACAAGCCCCAGCATTTT.

This chain uses TRBV27 with TRBJ2-3; D possibly corresponds to TRBD2 (5 bases). Germline CDR1 MNHEY, CDR2 SMNVEV (reference sequence). Between the trimmed V and J ends, which lost 6 bases and 3 bases, there was a span of 13 bases. The length of the CDR3 is 14 residues. This chain's CDR3 is CASRILLGTDTQYF. The CDR3 DNA follows: TGTGCCAGCAGAATTTTACTAGGGACAGATACGCAGTATTTT.

In DNA, the CDR3 is TGCGCCAGCAGCCTTGACAGCCCGACTAGCACAGATACGCAGTATTTT. Protein sequence: CASSLDSPTSTDTQYF. This rearrangement joins TRBV5-1 to TRBJ2-3; D perhaps matches TRBD1 (5 bases). Germline CDR1 reads SGHRS; CDR2 reads YFSETQ. There are 16 residues in the CDR3. V lost 4 bases, J lost 0 bases, and 15 bases lay in between.

The rearrangement uses TRBV18 and TRBJ2-5; 7 nucleotides line up with TRBD1. J was trimmed by 3 bases and V by 1 base; bases with no gene match: 5. The germline CDR1 and CDR2 sequences are KGHSH and LQKENI. The CDR3 is made up of 15 amino acids. This chain's CDR3 is CASSPRTDRKETQYF. The CDR3 region has the DNA TGTGCCAGCTCACCACGGACGGACAGGAAAGAGACCCAGTACTTC.

This chain links TRBV5-8 with TRBJ2-1; 8 nucleotides agree with TRBD2. CDR3 length: 16 amino acids. Germline values: CDR1 SGHTS, CDR2 YDEGEE. Trimming took 4 bases from V and 1 from J; bases not matched to a gene: 7. CDR3 in DNA: TGTGCCAGCAGCGGATTACTAGCGGAGTCCTACAATGAGCAGTTCTTC. Residues: CASSGLLAESYNEQFF.

CDR3 coding DNA: TGTGCCAGCAGTTCTTACACTGAAGCTTTCTTT. This translates into CASSSYTEAFF. The chain carries TRBV6-5 and TRBJ1-1; D not certain. Trimming cost V 4 bases and J 3 bases, with 3 bases left between them. Germline-derived CDR1 and CDR2 are MNHEY and SVGAGI. The CDR3 contains 11 residues.

In the case of this clone: Germline and junction disagree at one end, which may indicate a read error. The chain recombines TRBV5-6 with TRBJ2-5; 8 bases map to TRBD1. The J call may be faulty, since TRBJ2-7 better matches the DNA end. Germline V gene lookup returns CDR1 SGHDT and CDR2 YYEEEE. The CDR3 spans 15 residues. CDR3 DNA sequence: TGTGCCGGCAGGAGATTCGACAGGGGAATCAACGAGCAGTACTTC. This codes for CAGRRFDRGINEQYF.

The chain carries TRBV19 and TRBJ1-4, with a possible D match to TRBD1 (5 bases). The CDR3 spans 15 residues. CDR1 is LNHDA, CDR2 SQIVND, per germline (reference sequence). V was shortened by 3 bases and J by 7 bases, with 15 bases between the two germline ends. The CDR3 sequence is CASSMYSQGLEKLFF. Here the CDR3 DNA reads TGTGCCAGTAGTATGTACTCTCAGGGACTTGAAAAACTGTTTTTT.

This CDR3 reads CASSLEFGAGTANTGELFF. The CDR3 nucleotides are TGTGCCAGCAGCTTAGAGTTTGGTGCCGGGACAGCCAACACCGGGGAGCTGTTTTTT. The J gene is TRBJ2-2, the V gene TRBV7-2, with 7 bases fitting TRBD1. Looked up from germline, CDR1 is SGHTA and CDR2 is FQGNSA. The J segment lost 2 bases and the V segment lost 1 base, leaving 13 bases of the junction unmatched. This CDR3 is built from 19 residues.

The CDR3 DNA sequence: TGTGCCAGCAGCCATACAGGGTCTGGTCAGCCCCAGCATTTT. Translation gives CASSHTGSGQPQHF. The genes are TRBV27 and TRBJ1-5, with a tentative D call TRBD1 (6 bases). The CDR3 has 14 amino acids. Trimming left V 6 bases short and J 6 bases short, with 15 bases between. The germline V gene has CDR1 MNHEY and CDR2 SMNVEV (reference sequence).

This chain joins TRBV6-9 and TRBJ2-7; 8 nucleotides agree with TRBD1. J was trimmed by 2 bases and V by 8 bases; bases with no gene match: 14. The CDR3 consists of 16 residues. Germline-derived CDR1 and CDR2 are MNHGY and SVAAGI. The CDR3 coding sequence is TGTGCCAGCCGAAGCCCGGGACAGGTTTACGCCTACGAGCAGTACTTC. Its protein is CASRSPGQVYAYEQYF.

This chain connects TRBV5-1 to TRBJ1-2; 10 bases are shared with TRBD1. Per germline, CDR1 SGHRS and CDR2 YFSETQ. The ends lost 5 bases at V and 0 bases at J; junction bases unmatched: 10. The CDR3 is 17 residues long. The CDR3 coding sequence is TGCGCCAGCAGTCACTTAGGGACAGGGGCTACTAACTATGGCTACACCTTC. Amino acid sequence: CASSHLGTGATNYGYTF.

The chain combines TRBV29-1 with TRBJ2-7; 11 bases align to TRBD2. V gave up 5 bases and J gave up 4 bases; unmatched junction bases: 4. The CDR3 has 13 residues. CDR1 is SQVTM, CDR2 ANQGSEA, per germline. Written as DNA, the CDR3 is TGCAGCGTTATTAGCGGGAGGGCTTACGAGCAGTACTTC. This codes for CSVISGRAYEQYF.

The V and J genes are TRBV11-1 and TRBJ2-7, with D unresolved. Looked up from germline, CDR1 is SGHAT and CDR2 is FQDESV (reference sequence). This CDR3 region has 14 residues. Between the trimmed V and J ends, which lost 7 bases and 5 bases, there was a span of 18 bases. This CDR3 reads CASNPLGRAHEQYF. The CDR3 DNA sequence: TGTGCCAGCAACCCTCTGGGCAGAGCCCACGAGCAGTACTTC.